The next 26 T cell receptor beta chains were all read from a single sample in a study of cytomegalovirus exposure and HLA in healthy donors. The PCR employed 60 Vbeta primers together with 13 Jbeta primers. The protocol was immunoSEQ multiplex PCR, while the TCRdb copy is restricted to in-frame clones and leaves out a portion. The profile covers around 92,000 clones, with approximately 82% appearing a single time and under 4.5% taken by the ten largest. The source material was PBMCs. All receptors come from a female donor in good health and CMV-seropositive.

This chain connects TRBV2 to TRBJ2-2, with D tentatively TRBD2 (5 bases). The CDR3 is 16 amino acids. CDR1 and CDR2 from the germline V gene are SNHLY and FYNNEI. V was trimmed by 3 bases and J by 2 bases, leaving 13 bases between them. The CDR3 is CASSEYEGVNTGELFF. In DNA, the CDR3 is TGTGCCAGCAGTGAGTACGAGGGAGTCAACACCGGGGAGCTGTTTTTT.

The chain links TRBV5-5 to TRBJ2-7; D is undetermined. Between the trimmed V and J ends, which lost 1 base and 6 bases, there was a span of 8 bases. CDR1 and CDR2 from the germline V gene are SGHKS and YYEKEE (reference sequence). The CDR3 totals 12 residues. The CDR3 nucleotides are TGTGCCAGCAGCTTGACCAGGCGCGAGCAGTACTTC. Amino acid sequence: CASSLTRREQYF.

V usage is TRBV27 and J usage is TRBJ2-7, with D tentatively TRBD2 (6 bases). V lost 6 bases to trimming and J lost 2 bases, with 14 bases between them. CDR3 length: 14 amino acids. Germline values: CDR1 MNHEY, CDR2 SMNVEV (reference sequence). CDR3 amino acids: CASSIGRTAYEQYF. The DNA of the CDR3 is TGTGCCAGCAGCATAGGGAGGACCGCCTACGAGCAGTACTTC.

The CDR3 DNA follows: TGCGCCAGCAGCTTTCAGGCTAGCGGGGCGTTCTACGAGCAGTACTTC. It specifies CASSFQASGAFYEQYF. The chain is built from TRBV5-1 and TRBJ2-7; 9 bases line up with TRBD2. The CDR3 is made up of 16 amino acids. Per germline, CDR1 SGHRS and CDR2 YFSETQ. V lost 2 bases to trimming and J lost 3 bases; unmatched junction nucleotides: 9.

The chain combines TRBV6-5 with TRBJ1-1; D gene ambiguous. The CDR3 covers 11 residues. Trimming took off 5 bases at V and 1 base at J, with 2 bases between the two ends. Per germline, CDR1 MNHEY and CDR2 SVGAGI. The CDR3 region has the DNA TGTGCCAGCAGTCGGAACACTGAAGCTTTCTTT. Amino acids: CASSRNTEAFF.

V usage is TRBV6-6 and J usage is TRBJ2-1; 7 bases align to TRBD1. V was pared by 6 bases and J by 5 bases, with 13 bases of the junction left unmatched. This CDR3 has 16 residues. CDR1 and CDR2 from the germline V gene are MNHNY and SVGAGI (reference sequence). The CDR3 DNA is TGTGCCAGCAGACACATAACAGGGGCGGGCAACAATGAGCAGTTCTTC. It is translated as CASRHITGAGNNEQFF.

V and J are TRBV10-3 and TRBJ1-5, with D possibly being TRBD1 (5 bases). CDR3 size: 16 residues. V lost 10 bases and J lost 2, with 21 bases in between. Germline-derived CDR1 and CDR2 are ENHRY and SYGVKD. The CDR3 protein is CATAGGREMGNQPQHF. As DNA, the CDR3 is TGTGCCACCGCGGGGGGACGGGAAATGGGCAATCAGCCCCAGCATTTT.

This clone was counted a few times. The chain has TRBV7-6 and TRBJ2-3; possibly TRBD1 for D (6 bases). V was shortened by 6 bases and J by 2 bases, with 12 bases between the two germline ends. The CDR3 has 14 amino acids. Germline V CDR1 and CDR2: SGHVS, FNYEAQ. The CDR3 reads CASSGQPHTDTQYF. The CDR3 DNA reads TGTGCCAGCAGTGGACAGCCGCACACAGATACGCAGTATTTT.

This clone was detected only once. The DNA of the CDR3 is TGTGCCAGCAGCTCCGTGAACACTGAAGCTTTCTTT. As protein: CASSSVNTEAFF. The chain combines TRBV7-9 with TRBJ1-1, with no clear D. Germline V gives CDR1 SEHNR, CDR2 FQNEAQ (reference sequence). The CDR3 is 12 residues long. Between the trimmed V and J ends, which lost 4 bases and 0 bases, there was a span of 3 bases.

The CDR3 is CASIGGPGREKLFF. In DNA, the CDR3 is TGTGCCAGCATAGGTGGACCGGGGAGGGAAAAACTGTTTTTT. The rearrangement joins TRBV2 to TRBJ1-4; D ambiguous. Trimming took 7 bases from V and 8 from J, leaving 17 bases between them. Looked up from germline, CDR1 is SNHLY and CDR2 is FYNNEI. This CDR3 has 14 residues.

The V gene is TRBV19, the J gene TRBJ1-5; the match to TRBD1 covers 9 bases. Trimming cost V 2 bases and J 5 bases; bases outside gene matches: 7. The CDR3 totals 16 residues. Germline CDR1 and CDR2: LNHDA and SQIVND (reference sequence). The CDR3 DNA is TGTGCCAGTAGTATACGGGGACAGGGACCTTATCAGCCCCAGCATTTT. It translates to CASSIRGQGPYQPQHF.

The chain has TRBV11-2 and TRBJ1-5; tentatively, D is TRBD1 (6 bases). Looked up from germline, CDR1 is SGHAT and CDR2 is FQNNGV. Deletions cut 5 bases from V and 4 bases from J, with 9 bases between. The CDR3 totals 13 residues. CDR3 loop: CASSLGQNQPQHF. DNA of the CDR3: TGTGCCAGCAGCCTCGGACAGAATCAGCCCCAGCATTTT.

This clone was counted a few times. The rearrangement joins TRBV6-5 to TRBJ1-1; maybe TRBD1 (6 bases). The germline CDR1 and CDR2 sequences are MNHEY and SVGAGI. The CDR3 totals 16 residues. The V and J ends lost 0 bases and 3 bases respectively, with 14 bases between them. CDR3 bases: TGTGCCAGCAGTTACTCAGCTGGGGGCTATGACACTGAAGCTTTCTTT. It encodes CASSYSAGGYDTEAFF.

The chain has TRBV9 and TRBJ2-7; D is possibly TRBD1 (6 bases). Trimming removed 0 bases from V and 2 bases from J, with 12 bases in between. CDR3 length: 15 residues. In germline, CDR1 is SGDLS, CDR2 YYNGEE. CDR3 sequence (DNA): TGTGCCAGCAGCGTAGCGGACAGTCCTCCCTACGAGCAGTACTTC. Its translation is CASSVADSPPYEQYF.

The V gene is TRBV5-1, the J gene TRBJ1-3; D may be TRBD1 (6 bases). Per germline, CDR1 SGHRS and CDR2 YFSETQ. The CDR3 has 16 amino acids. V lost 1 base, J lost 3 bases, and 14 bases lay in between. CDR3 residues: CASSLRGAPGGNTIYF. In nucleotides, the CDR3 is TGCGCCAGCAGCTTGCGGGGGGCCCCCGGTGGAAACACCATATATTTT.

The chain has TRBV28 and TRBJ2-1; possibly TRBD2 for D (7 bases). The V gene's germline CDR1 is MDHEN and CDR2 SYDVKM. This CDR3 has 15 amino acids. Trimming removed 3 bases at V and 8 bases at J, with 17 bases between. The chain's CDR3 is CASSFEAGEGDEQFF. The CDR3 bases are TGTGCCAGCAGTTTTGAGGCGGGAGAGGGGGATGAGCAGTTCTTC.

The gene calls are TRBV5-1 and TRBJ2-5; D is unresolved. Germline V lookup: CDR1 SGHRS, CDR2 YFSETQ. The CDR3 totals 13 residues. Deletions cut 4 bases from V and 2 bases from J, with 9 bases between. The CDR3 region has the DNA TGCGCCAGCAGCCCGCGATATCAAGAGACCCAGTACTTC. Translated, it gives CASSPRYQETQYF.

V is TRBV6-5 and J is TRBJ2-1; TRBD2 matches at 11 bases. The V gene end was trimmed by 5 bases and the J gene end by 4 bases; junction bases not matched to a gene: 4. The CDR3 loop spans 15 amino acids. The germline CDR1 and CDR2 sequences are MNHEY and SVGAGI. CDR3 amino acids: CASSPSGGLYNEQFF. The CDR3 DNA reads as TGTGCCAGCAGTCCTAGCGGGGGGTTATACAATGAGCAGTTCTTC.

The chain joins TRBV5-5 to TRBJ2-7; TRBD2 might be the D (5 bases). This CDR3 region has 15 residues. Germline V gives CDR1 SGHKS, CDR2 YYEKEE (reference sequence). Trimming left V 3 bases short and J 6 bases short, with 19 bases between. The CDR3 DNA is TGTGCCAGCAGCTGGGCGCAGGTAACGGGGTTCGAGCAGTACTTC. Its protein is CASSWAQVTGFEQYF.

The chain links TRBV6-6 to TRBJ1-3; no clear D gene. Germline CDR1 and CDR2: MNHNY and SVGAGI (reference sequence). Between the trimmed V and J ends, which lost 2 bases and 10 bases, there was a span of 6 bases. This CDR3 spans 11 amino acids. In DNA form, the CDR3 reads TGTGCCAGCAGTTACGACGGGACCATATATTTT. Its protein is CASSYDGTIYF.

The gene calls are TRBV7-2 and TRBJ2-1, with a possible D match to TRBD1 (6 bases). Germline V gives CDR1 SGHTA, CDR2 FQGNSA. CDR3 length: 14 residues. Trimming cost V 2 bases and J 7 bases, with 12 bases left between them. The CDR3 sequence: CASSLRGQPNEQFF. CDR3 DNA sequence: TGTGCCAGCAGCTTAAGGGGACAACCTAATGAGCAGTTCTTC.

The chain employs TRBV30 and TRBJ1-5; D is perhaps TRBD1 (5 bases). Germline CDR1 reads GTSNPN; CDR2 reads SVGIG (reference sequence). V was shortened by 3 bases and J by 0 bases, with 15 bases between the two germline ends. The CDR3 runs to 16 residues. The chain's CDR3 is CAWRPRDWYSNQPQHF. The CDR3 DNA reads TGTGCCTGGAGACCAAGGGACTGGTATAGCAATCAGCCCCAGCATTTT.

The V call is TRBV6-5, the J call TRBJ1-1; D might be TRBD1 (6 bases). The V and J ends lost 7 bases and 5 bases respectively, with 20 bases between them. Germline V gene sequence: CDR1 MNHEY, CDR2 SVGAGI. This CDR3 is built from 15 residues. The CDR3 is CASTPTGGAKTEAFF. In nucleotides, the CDR3 is TGTGCCAGCACCCCAACGGGGGGCGCAAAGACTGAAGCTTTCTTT.

The rearrangement joins TRBV5-1 to TRBJ2-7; the D gene is possibly TRBD2 (5 bases). CDR1 and CDR2 from the germline V gene are SGHRS and YFSETQ. Trimming cost V 1 base and J 4 bases, with 9 bases left between them. This CDR3 is 13 amino acids long. CDR3 sequence: CASSLNSGYEQYF. The CDR3 coding sequence is TGCGCCAGCAGCTTGAACAGCGGATACGAGCAGTACTTC.

The V gene is TRBV4-2, the J gene TRBJ2-7; 10 bases line up with TRBD1. The CDR3 contains 14 residues. V dropped 4 bases and J dropped 5; count of bases not matched to a gene: 5. CDR1 LGHNA and CDR2 YNFKEQ come from the germline V gene. CDR3 sequence reads: CASSRQGARDEQYF. CDR3 nucleotides: TGTGCCAGCAGCCGACAGGGGGCAAGAGACGAGCAGTACTTC.

This chain connects TRBV5-4 to TRBJ1-1, with D perhaps matching TRBD1 (6 bases). The ends were cut back, 2 bases at V and 5 bases at J, with 19 bases in the middle. The CDR3 covers 16 residues. CDR1 SGHNT and CDR2 YYREEE come from the germline V gene (reference sequence). Written as DNA, the CDR3 is TGTGCCAGCAGCTTAGGGGGAATGGTTATGGGGACTGAAGCTTTCTTT. Protein sequence: CASSLGGMVMGTEAFF.